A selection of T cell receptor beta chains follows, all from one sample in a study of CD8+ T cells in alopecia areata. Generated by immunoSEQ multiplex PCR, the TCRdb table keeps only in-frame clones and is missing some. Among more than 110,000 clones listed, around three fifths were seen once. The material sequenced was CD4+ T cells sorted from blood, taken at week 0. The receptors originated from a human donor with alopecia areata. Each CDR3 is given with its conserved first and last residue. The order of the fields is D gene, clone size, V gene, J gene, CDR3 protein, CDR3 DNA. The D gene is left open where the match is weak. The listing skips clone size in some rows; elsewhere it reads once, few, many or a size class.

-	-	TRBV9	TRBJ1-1	CASSVPDLGGTEAFF	TGTGCCAGCAGCGTTCCCGACCTGGGAGGGACTGAAGCTTTCTTT
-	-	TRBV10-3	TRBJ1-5	CAISESVFGGQPQHF	TGTGCCATCAGTGAGTCGGTATTTGGTGGCCAGCCCCAGCATTTT
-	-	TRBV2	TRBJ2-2	CASSVLDTGELFF	TGTGCCAGCAGTGTACTGGACACCGGGGAGCTGTTTTTT
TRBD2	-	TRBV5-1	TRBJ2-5	CASSPGLAGGRQETQYF	TGCGCCAGCAGCCCCGGACTAGCGGGGGGGAGGCAAGAGACCCAGTACTTC
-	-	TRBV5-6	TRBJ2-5	CASSLRGRETQYF	TGTGCCAGCAGCTTACGGGGTCGGGAGACCCAGTACTTC
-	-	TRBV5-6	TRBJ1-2	CASSLAVGSYGYTF	TGTGCCAGCAGCTTGGCCGTAGGGAGCTATGGCTACACCTTC
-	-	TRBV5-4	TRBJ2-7	CASSTDLGEQYF	TGTGCCAGCAGCACCGACCTCGGCGAGCAGTACTTC
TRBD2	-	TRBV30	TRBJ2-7	CAWSARGGTYEQYF	TGTGCCTGGAGCGCCCGGGGGGGTACCTACGAGCAGTACTTC
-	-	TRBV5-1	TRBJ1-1	CASSSNTEAFF	TGCGCCAGCAGCTCAAACACTGAAGCTTTCTTT
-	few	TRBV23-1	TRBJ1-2	CASSQSSIPGPNYGYTF	TGCGCCAGCAGTCAATCGTCTATCCCAGGGCCTAACTATGGCTACACCTTC
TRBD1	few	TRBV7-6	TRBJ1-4	CASSLATGSKLFF	TGTGCCAGCAGCTTAGCGACAGGGTCAAAACTGTTTTTT
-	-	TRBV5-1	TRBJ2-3	CASSSGTPTDTQYF	TGCGCCAGCAGCTCAGGTACCCCCACAGATACGCAGTATTTT
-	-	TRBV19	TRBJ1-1	CASTDGSVNTEAFF	TGTGCCAGTACCGACGGATCTGTTAACACTGAAGCTTTCTTT
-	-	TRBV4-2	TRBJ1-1	CASSQDGSTEAFF	TGTGCCAGCAGCCAAGATGGTAGCACTGAAGCTTTCTTT
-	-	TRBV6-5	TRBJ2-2	CASSYANTGELFF	TGTGCCAGCAGTTACGCGAACACCGGGGAGCTGTTTTTT
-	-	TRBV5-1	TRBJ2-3	CASSFSGVTDTQYF	TGCGCCAGCAGCTTTTCGGGGGTCACAGATACGCAGTATTTT
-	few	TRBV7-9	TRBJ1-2	CASSNVQRGGYTF	TGTGCCAGCAGTAATGTCCAGAGAGGCGGCTACACCTTC
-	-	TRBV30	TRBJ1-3	CAWSVRGGSYSGNTIYF	TGTGCCTGGAGTGTACGTGGGGGCTCCTACTCTGGAAACACCATATATTTT
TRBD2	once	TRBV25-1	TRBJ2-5	CASSQPGGLETQYF	TGTGCCAGCAGCCAACCGGGGGGGCTGGAGACCCAGTACTTC
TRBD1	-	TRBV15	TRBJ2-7	CATSRGQGLDEQYF	TGTGCCACCAGCAGGGGACAGGGACTTGACGAGCAGTACTTC
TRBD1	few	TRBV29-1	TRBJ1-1	CSVGTGFEAFF	TGCAGCGTCGGGACAGGGTTTGAAGCTTTCTTT
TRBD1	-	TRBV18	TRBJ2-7	CASSPISDRTSYEQYF	TGTGCCAGCTCACCAATCTCGGACAGGACCTCCTACGAGCAGTACTTC
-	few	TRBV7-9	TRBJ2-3	CASSSVRGLTDTQYF	TGTGCCAGCAGCTCGGTCCGGGGGTTAACAGATACGCAGTATTTT
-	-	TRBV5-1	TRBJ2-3	CASSYWTDTDTQYF	TGCGCCAGCAGCTACTGGACAGACACAGATACGCAGTATTTT
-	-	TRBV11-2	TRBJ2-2	CASSPTVSGELFF	TGTGCCAGCAGCCCGACAGTTAGCGGGGAGCTGTTTTTT
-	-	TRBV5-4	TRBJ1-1	CASSLGATGNTEAFF	TGTGCCAGCAGCTTGGGGGCCACGGGGAACACTGAAGCTTTCTTT
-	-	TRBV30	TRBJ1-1	CAWSVSGGGTEAFF	TGTGCCTGGAGTGTATCGGGAGGTGGCACTGAAGCTTTCTTT
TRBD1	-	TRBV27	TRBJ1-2	CASSLLRDRGRGYTF	TGTGCCAGCAGTTTATTAAGGGACAGGGGTCGTGGCTACACCTTC
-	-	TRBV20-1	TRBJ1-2	CSARIPYGYTF	TGCAGTGCTAGAATCCCCTATGGCTACACCTTC
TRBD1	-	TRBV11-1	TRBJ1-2	CASSFDRVGYTF	TGTGCCAGCAGCTTTGACAGGGTTGGCTACACCTTC
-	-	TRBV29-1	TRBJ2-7	CSVRSDSLNEQYF	TGCAGCGTTCGGAGCGACAGCCTGAACGAGCAGTACTTC
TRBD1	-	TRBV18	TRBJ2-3	CASSPGQGGTDTQYF	TGTGCCAGCTCACCGGGACAGGGCGGCACAGATACGCAGTATTTT
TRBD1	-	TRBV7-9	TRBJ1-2	CASSGTVDNYGYTF	TGTGCCAGCAGCGGGACAGTTGACAACTATGGCTACACCTTC
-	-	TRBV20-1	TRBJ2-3	CSAGRTDTQYF	TGCAGTGCTGGGCGCACAGATACGCAGTATTTT
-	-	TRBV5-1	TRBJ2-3	CASSLGPGTLVVDTQYF	TGCGCCAGCAGCTTGGGACCAGGGACTTTGGTTGTAGATACGCAGTATTTT
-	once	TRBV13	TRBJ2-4	CASGPGNPPKNIQYF	TGTGCCAGCGGACCAGGAAACCCCCCGAAAAACATTCAGTACTTC
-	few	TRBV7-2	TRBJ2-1	CASSPFPGANIEQFF	TGTGCCAGCAGCCCCTTCCCGGGGGCCAATATTGAGCAGTTCTTC
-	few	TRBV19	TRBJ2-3	CASSRLELTDTQYF	TGTGCCAGTAGTCGACTAGAACTCACAGATACGCAGTATTTT
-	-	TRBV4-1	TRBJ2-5	CASSQDAMGGVRETQYF	TGCGCCAGCAGCCAAGACGCTATGGGGGGCGTGAGGGAGACCCAGTACTTC
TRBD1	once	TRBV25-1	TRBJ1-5	CASSSGTEISTQHF	TGTGCCAGTTCATCCGGGACAGAGATCAGTACCCAGCATTTT
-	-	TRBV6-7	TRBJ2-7	CASSYLENYEQYF	TGTGCCAGCAGTTACCTGGAGAACTACGAGCAGTACTTC
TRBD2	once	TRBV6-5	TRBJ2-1	CASSLLAGPYNEQFF	TGTGCCAGCAGCCTCCTAGCGGGCCCCTACAATGAGCAGTTCTTC
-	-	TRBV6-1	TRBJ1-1	CASSEPGGGANTEAFF	TGTGCCAGCAGTGAACCGGGAGGGGGAGCGAACACTGAAGCTTTCTTT
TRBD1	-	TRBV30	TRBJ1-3	CACPRTGTGNTIYF	TGTGCCTGTCCCAGGACAGGGACTGGAAACACCATATATTTT
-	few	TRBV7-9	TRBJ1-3	CASSSAGFSGNTIYF	TGTGCCAGCAGCTCAGCCGGTTTCTCTGGAAACACCATATATTTT
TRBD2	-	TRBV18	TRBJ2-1	CASSREGYEQFF	TGTGCCAGCTCAAGGGAGGGCTATGAGCAGTTCTTC
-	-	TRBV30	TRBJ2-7	CAWSEDRNYEQYF	TGTGCCTGGAGCGAGGACAGAAACTACGAGCAGTACTTC
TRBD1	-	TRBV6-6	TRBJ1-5	CASSFRDSYQPQHF	TGTGCCAGCAGCTTCCGGGACAGTTATCAGCCCCAGCATTTT
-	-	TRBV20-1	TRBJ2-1	CSALVVGEQFF	TGCAGTGCCCTAGTTGTCGGTGAGCAGTTCTTC
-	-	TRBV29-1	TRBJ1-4	CSVQGDEKLFF	TGCAGCGTTCAGGGAGATGAAAAACTGTTTTTT
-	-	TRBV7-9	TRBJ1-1	CASSPAGDTEAFF	TGTGCCAGCAGCCCCGCTGGCGACACTGAAGCTTTCTTT
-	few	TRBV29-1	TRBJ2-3	CSGGQPDTDTQYF	TGCAGCGGCGGCCAACCTGACACAGATACGCAGTATTTT
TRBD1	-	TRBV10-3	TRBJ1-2	CAISDGQGFGYTF	TGTGCCATCAGTGATGGACAGGGTTTTGGCTACACCTTC
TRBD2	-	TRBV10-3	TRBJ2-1	CASSVTSGGPNEQFF	TGTGCCAGTAGTGTTACTAGCGGGGGTCCCAATGAGCAGTTCTTC
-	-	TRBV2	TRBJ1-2	CASSEAPGRPGGYTF	TGTGCCAGCAGTGAAGCGCCGGGGCGCCCAGGGGGCTACACCTTC
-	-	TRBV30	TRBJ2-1	CAWTRRLYNEQFF	TGTGCCTGGACCAGGAGACTCTACAATGAGCAGTTCTTC
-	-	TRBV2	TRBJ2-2	CASSDVGTNTGELFF	TGTGCCAGCAGTGACGTCGGAACGAACACCGGGGAGCTGTTTTTT
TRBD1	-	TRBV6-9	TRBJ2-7	CASRRDSLTYEQYF	TGTGCCAGCAGACGGGACAGCCTAACCTACGAGCAGTACTTC
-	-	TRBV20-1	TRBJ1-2	CSAGAGGYTF	TGCAGTGCCGGGGCTGGGGGCTACACCTTC
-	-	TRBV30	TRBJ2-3	CAWRSGADTQYF	TGTGCCTGGAGATCGGGGGCAGATACGCAGTATTTT